This T cell receptor (beta chain) was identified during a study of cytomegalovirus exposure and HLA in healthy donors. Study-wide background: HLA-typed donors were the source of roughly 85 million unique TCRs held in an early data release. Falling in the Caucasian-associated ancestry cluster were about 82% of approximately 400 genotyped donors.

Study observations and caveats: Donors were assumed by presence/absence analyses to have roughly uniform sequencing depth.

Amplification used 60 Vbeta primers and 13 Jbeta primers. The protocol was immunoSEQ multiplex PCR, while the TCRdb copy is restricted to in-frame clones and leaves out a portion. Found here are over 150,000 clones, around 79% of them singletons; the top ten hold 1.6%. As for this clone: Its antigen is still unknown.

Germline lookup yields CDR1 MNHNS and CDR2 SASEGT. The CDR3 is made up of 19 amino acids. V dropped 2 bases and J dropped 6; count of bases not matched to a gene: 18. This chain connects TRBV6-1 to TRBJ1-5; 8 positions agree with TRBD1. Input material: PBMCs. The sequence came from a woman aged 18-29 years in good health and CMV-seronegative. The CDR3 is CASSERAGGAERRRQPQHF. The CDR3 nucleotides read TGTGCCAGCAGTGAACGGGCAGGGGGCGCGGAACGAAGACGTCAGCCCCAGCATTTT.